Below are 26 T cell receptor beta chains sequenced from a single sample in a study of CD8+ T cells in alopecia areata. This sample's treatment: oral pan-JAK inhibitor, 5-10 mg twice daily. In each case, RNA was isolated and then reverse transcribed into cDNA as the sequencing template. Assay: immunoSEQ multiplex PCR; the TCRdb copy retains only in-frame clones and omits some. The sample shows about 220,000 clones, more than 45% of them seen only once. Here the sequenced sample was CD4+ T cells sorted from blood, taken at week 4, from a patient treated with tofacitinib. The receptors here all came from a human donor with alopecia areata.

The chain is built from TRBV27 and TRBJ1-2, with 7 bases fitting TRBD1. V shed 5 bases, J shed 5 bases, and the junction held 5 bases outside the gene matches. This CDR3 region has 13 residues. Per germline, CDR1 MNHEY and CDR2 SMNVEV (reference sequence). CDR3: CASSKQGKYGYTF. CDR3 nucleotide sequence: TGTGCCAGCAGTAAACAGGGGAAGTATGGCTACACCTTC.

CDR3 region: CASGRGGTDTQYF. CDR3 coding DNA: TGTGCCAGCGGTCGGGGGGGCACAGATACGCAGTATTTT. This chain links TRBV7-3 with TRBJ2-3; TRBD2 aligns across 7 bases. The germline V gene encodes CDR1 SGHTA and CDR2 FQGTGA. With 8 bases clipped from V and 1 base from J, the junction kept 3 bases outside the gene matches. This CDR3 has 13 residues. The full variable domain, completed using reference TRBV7-3 and TRBJ2-3, is GAGVSQTPSNKVTEKGKYVELRCDPISGHTALYWYRQSLGQGPEFLIYFQGTGAADDSGLPNDRFFAVRPEGSVSTLKIQRTERGDSAVYLCASGRGGTDTQYFGPGTRLTVL.

Here the CDR3 reads CASQGGLALYNEQFF. CDR3 nucleotide sequence: TGTGCCAGCCAGGGAGGGCTAGCTCTTTACAATGAGCAGTTCTTC. The chain joins TRBV19 to TRBJ2-1; TRBD2 matches at 7 bases. Germline V gene sequence: CDR1 LNHDA, CDR2 SQIVND (reference sequence). V shed 9 bases, J shed 4 bases, and the junction held 12 bases outside the gene matches. The CDR3 spans 15 residues.

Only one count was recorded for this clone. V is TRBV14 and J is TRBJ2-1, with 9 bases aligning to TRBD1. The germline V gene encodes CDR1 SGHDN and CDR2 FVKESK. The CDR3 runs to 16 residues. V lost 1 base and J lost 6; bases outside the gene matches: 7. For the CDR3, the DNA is TGTGCCAGCAGCCAAGGGCTCGGGACAGGGACCAATGAGCAGTTCTTC. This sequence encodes CASSQGLGTGTNEQFF. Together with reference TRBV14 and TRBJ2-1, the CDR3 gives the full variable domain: EAGVTQFPSHSVIEKGQTVTLRCDPISGHDNLYWYRRVMGKEIKFLLHFVKESKQDESGMPNNRFLAERTGGTYSTLKVQPAELEDSGVYFCASSQGLGTGTNEQFFGPGTRLTVL.

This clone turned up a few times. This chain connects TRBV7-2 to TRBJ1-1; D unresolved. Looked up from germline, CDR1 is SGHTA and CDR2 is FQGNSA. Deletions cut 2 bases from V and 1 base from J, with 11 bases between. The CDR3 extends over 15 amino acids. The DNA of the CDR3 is TGTGCCAGCAGCTTAAATTGGGGTACGAACACTGAAGCTTTCTTT. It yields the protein CASSLNWGTNTEAFF.

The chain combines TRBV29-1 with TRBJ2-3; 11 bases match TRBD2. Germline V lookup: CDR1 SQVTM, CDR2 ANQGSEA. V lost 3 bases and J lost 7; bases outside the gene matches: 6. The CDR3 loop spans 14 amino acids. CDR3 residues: CSVEVAGGPNTQYF. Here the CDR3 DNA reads TGCAGCGTTGAGGTAGCGGGGGGGCCTAATACGCAGTATTTT.

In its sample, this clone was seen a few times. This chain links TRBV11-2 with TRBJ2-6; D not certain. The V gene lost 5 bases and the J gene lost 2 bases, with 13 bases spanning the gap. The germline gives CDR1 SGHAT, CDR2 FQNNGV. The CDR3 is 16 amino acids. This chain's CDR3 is CASSQQHIAGANVLTF. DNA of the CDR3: TGTGCCAGCAGCCAACAACACATCGCTGGGGCCAACGTCCTGACTTTC. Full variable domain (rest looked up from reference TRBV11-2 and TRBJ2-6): EAGVAQSPRYKIIEKRQSVAFWCNPISGHATLYWYQQILGQGPKLLIQFQNNGVVDDSQLPKDRFSAERLKGVDSTLKIQPAKLEDSAVYLCASSQQHIAGANVLTFGAGSRLTVL.

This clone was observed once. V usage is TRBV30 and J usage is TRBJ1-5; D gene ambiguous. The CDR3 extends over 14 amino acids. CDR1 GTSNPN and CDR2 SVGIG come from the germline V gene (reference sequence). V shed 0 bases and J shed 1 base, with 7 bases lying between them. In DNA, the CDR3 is TGTGCCTGGAGTGTTGCTAGCAGCAATCAGCCCCAGCATTTT. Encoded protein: CAWSVASSNQPQHF.

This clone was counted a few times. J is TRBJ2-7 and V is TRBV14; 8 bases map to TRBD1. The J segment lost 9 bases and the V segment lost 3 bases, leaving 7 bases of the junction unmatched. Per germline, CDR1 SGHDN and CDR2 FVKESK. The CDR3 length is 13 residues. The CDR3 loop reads CASSHLTGTGQYF. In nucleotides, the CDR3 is TGTGCCAGCAGCCACCTCACCGGGACAGGGCAGTACTTC.

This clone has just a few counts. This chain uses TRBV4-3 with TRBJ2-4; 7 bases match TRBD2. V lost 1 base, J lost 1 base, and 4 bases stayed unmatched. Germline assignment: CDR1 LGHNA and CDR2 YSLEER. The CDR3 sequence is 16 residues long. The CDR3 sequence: CASSQVISGAKNIQYF. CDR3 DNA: TGCGCCAGCAGCCAAGTTATTAGCGGGGCCAAAAACATTCAGTACTTC.

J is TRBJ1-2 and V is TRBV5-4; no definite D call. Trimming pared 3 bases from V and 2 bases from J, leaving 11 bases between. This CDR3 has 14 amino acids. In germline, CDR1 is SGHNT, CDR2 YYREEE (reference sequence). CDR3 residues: CASSSQELNYGYTF. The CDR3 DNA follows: TGTGCCAGCAGCTCCCAGGAACTAAACTATGGCTACACCTTC.

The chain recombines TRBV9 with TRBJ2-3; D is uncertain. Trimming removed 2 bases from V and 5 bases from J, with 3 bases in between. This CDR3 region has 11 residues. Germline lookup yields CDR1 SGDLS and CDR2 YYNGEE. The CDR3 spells CASSVQDTQYF. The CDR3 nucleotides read TGTGCCAGCAGCGTTCAAGATACGCAGTATTTT.

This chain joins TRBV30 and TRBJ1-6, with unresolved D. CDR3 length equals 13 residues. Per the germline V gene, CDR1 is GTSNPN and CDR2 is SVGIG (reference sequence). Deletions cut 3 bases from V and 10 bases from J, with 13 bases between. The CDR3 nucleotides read TGTGCCTGGAGATCAGTAGGCGGATCACCCCTCCACTTT. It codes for CAWRSVGGSPLHF.

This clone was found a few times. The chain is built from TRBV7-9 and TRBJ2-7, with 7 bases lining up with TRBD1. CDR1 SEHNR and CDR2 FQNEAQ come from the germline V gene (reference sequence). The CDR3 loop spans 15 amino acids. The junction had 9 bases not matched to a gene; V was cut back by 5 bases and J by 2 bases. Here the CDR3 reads CASSPRGGQTYEQYF. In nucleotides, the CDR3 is TGTGCCAGCAGCCCCCGAGGGGGACAGACCTACGAGCAGTACTTC.

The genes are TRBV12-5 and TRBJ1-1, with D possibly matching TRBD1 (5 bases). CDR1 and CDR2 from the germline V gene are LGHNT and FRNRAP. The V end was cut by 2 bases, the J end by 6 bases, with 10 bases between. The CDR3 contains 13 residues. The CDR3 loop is CASGLTGAPEAFF. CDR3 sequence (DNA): TGTGCTAGTGGTTTGACTGGGGCCCCTGAAGCTTTCTTT.

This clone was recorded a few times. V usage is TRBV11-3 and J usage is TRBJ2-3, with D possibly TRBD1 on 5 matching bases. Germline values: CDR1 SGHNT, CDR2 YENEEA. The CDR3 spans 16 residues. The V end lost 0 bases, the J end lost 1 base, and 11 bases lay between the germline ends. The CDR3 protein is CASSLDLDTRTDTQYF. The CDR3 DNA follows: TGTGCCAGCAGCTTAGATTTGGACACGCGCACAGATACGCAGTATTTT.

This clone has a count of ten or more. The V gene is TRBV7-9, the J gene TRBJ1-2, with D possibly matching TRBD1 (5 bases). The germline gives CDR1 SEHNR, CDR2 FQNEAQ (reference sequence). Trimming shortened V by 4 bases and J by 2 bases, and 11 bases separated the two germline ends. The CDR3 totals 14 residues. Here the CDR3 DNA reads TGTGCCAGCAGCTCCGACAGCCAGAACTATGGCTACACCTTC. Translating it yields CASSSDSQNYGYTF.

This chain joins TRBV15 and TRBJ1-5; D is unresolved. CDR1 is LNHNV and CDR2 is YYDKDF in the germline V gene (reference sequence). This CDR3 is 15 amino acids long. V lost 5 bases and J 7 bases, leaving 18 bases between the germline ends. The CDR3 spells CATSSMTEGRQPQHF. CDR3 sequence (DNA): TGTGCCACCAGCTCCATGACGGAGGGTCGCCAGCCCCAGCATTTT.

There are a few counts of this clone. CDR3 nucleotide sequence: TGTGCCTGGAGGAGGACAGGACCGGTTCATGGCTACACCTTC. Protein product: CAWRRTGPVHGYTF. The V gene is TRBV30, the J gene TRBJ1-2; 7 positions match TRBD1. The germline V gene has CDR1 GTSNPN and CDR2 SVGIG (reference sequence). The ends lost 3 bases at V and 6 bases at J; junction bases unmatched: 10. CDR3 size: 14 residues.

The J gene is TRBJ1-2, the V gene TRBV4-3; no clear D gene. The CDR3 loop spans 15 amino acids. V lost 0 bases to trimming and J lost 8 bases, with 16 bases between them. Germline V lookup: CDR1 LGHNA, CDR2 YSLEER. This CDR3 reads CASSQDRRLPDGYTF. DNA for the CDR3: TGCGCCAGCAGCCAAGATCGTCGGCTACCCGACGGCTACACCTTC.

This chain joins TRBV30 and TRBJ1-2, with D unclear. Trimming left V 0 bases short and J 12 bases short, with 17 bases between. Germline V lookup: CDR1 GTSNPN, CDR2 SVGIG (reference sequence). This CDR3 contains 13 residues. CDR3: CAWSVRSGSGHTF. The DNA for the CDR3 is TGTGCCTGGAGTGTACGGTCGGGGAGCGGCCACACCTTC.

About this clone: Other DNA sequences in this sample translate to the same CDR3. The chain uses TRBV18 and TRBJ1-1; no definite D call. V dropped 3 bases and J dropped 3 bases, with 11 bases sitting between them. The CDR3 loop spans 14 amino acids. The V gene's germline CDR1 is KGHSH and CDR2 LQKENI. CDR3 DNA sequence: TGTGCCAGCTCACCTAGAGGATTGGACACTGAAGCTTTCTTT. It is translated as CASSPRGLDTEAFF. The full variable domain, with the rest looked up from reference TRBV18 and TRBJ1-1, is NAGVMQNPRHLVRRRGQEARLRCSPMKGHSHVYWYRQLPEEGLKFMVYLQKENIIDESGMPKERFSAEFPKEGPSILRIQQVVRGDSAAYFCASSPRGLDTEAFFGQGTRLTVV.

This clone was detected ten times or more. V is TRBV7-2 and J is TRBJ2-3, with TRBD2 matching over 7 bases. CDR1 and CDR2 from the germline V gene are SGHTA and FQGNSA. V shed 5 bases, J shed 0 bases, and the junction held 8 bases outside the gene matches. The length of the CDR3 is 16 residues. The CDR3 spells CASSPPGGGSTDTQYF. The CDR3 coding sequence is TGTGCCAGCAGCCCACCGGGCGGGGGTAGCACAGATACGCAGTATTTT.

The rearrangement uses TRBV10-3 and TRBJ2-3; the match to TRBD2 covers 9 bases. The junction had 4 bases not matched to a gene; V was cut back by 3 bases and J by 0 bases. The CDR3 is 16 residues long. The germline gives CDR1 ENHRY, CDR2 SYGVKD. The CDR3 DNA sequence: TGTGCCATCAGTGAAGGGACTAGCAAAAGCACAGATACGCAGTATTTT. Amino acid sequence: CAISEGTSKSTDTQYF.

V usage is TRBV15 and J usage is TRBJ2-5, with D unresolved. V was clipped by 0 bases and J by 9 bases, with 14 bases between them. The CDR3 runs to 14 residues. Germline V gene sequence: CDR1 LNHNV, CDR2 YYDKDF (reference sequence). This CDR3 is CATSRDSKNGAQYF. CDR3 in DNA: TGTGCCACCAGCAGAGACTCGAAGAACGGAGCCCAGTACTTC.

The CDR3 nucleotides read TGCAGCGCCTCAGAGGGTCCAGGCTATGGCTACACCTTC. It translates to CSASEGPGYGYTF. V and J are TRBV29-1 and TRBJ1-2; D is uncertain. Trimming cost V 7 bases and J 4 bases, with 16 bases left between them. Germline CDR1 SQVTM, CDR2 ANQGSEA. This CDR3 region has 13 residues.